The T cell receptor beta chain under discussion was sequenced for a study of blood T cell repertoires in COVID-19. Overall study: Nucleic acid was either cDNA or gDNA, and it came from T cells, B-cell-depleted T cells, or PBMCs.

Germline V lookup: CDR1 LGHNA, CDR2 YNFKEQ. The CDR3 totals 14 residues. V lost 3 bases and J 4 bases, leaving 12 bases between the germline ends. In this sample, this clone turned up a few times. The repertoire was sequenced with immunoSEQ multiplex PCR; TCRdb's copy has only in-frame clones and lacks some. This sample has 40,000 to 55,000 clones; 70% to 90% occur once, and the top ten carry over 2.5%. The sequencing input was peripheral blood. The sequence came from a man over 45 with active COVID-19. The rearrangement links TRBV4-2 to TRBJ1-2; D is perhaps TRBD1 (6 bases). The CDR3 protein is CASSHPTGIYGYTF. The CDR3 DNA sequence: TGTGCCAGCAGCCACCCGACAGGAATCTATGGCTACACCTTC.